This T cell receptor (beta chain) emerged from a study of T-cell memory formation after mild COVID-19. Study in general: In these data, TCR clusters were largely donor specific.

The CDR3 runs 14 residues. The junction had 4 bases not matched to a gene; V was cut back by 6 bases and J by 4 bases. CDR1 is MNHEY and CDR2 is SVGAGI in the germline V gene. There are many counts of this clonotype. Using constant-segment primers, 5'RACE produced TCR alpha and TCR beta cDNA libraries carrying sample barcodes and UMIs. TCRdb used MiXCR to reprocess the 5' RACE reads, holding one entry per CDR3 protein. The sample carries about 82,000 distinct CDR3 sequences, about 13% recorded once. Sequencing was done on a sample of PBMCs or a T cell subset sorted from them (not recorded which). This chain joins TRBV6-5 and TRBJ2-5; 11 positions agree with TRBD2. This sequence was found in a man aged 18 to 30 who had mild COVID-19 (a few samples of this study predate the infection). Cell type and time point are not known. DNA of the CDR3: TGTGCCAGCAGGTCCCTAGCGGGGGGAGAGACCCAGTACTTC. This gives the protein CASRSLAGGETQYF.